The next 13 T cell receptor beta chains were all read from a single sample in a study of Ad26.COV2.S vaccination and SARS-CoV-2 variants. The treatment is: roughly 20 received Ad26.COV2.S at low or high dose, single or two shots; 5 received placebo; per-sample allocation not given. Specimens were obtained on day 63 following the first vaccine or placebo injection. Generated by immunoSEQ multiplex PCR, the TCRdb table keeps only in-frame clones and is missing some. The profile shows roughly 240,000 clones, roughly 90% of them singletons. The sample consisted of peripheral blood, taken in a trial of Ad26.COV2.S vaccine versus placebo. These receptors were taken from a person aged 18-65 years who received the Ad26.COV2.S COVID-19 vaccine or a placebo.

The chain uses TRBV3-1 (or the pseudogene TRBV3-2) and TRBJ2-3, with D perhaps matching TRBD1 (5 bases). CDR1 is LGHDT, CDR2 YNNKEL, per germline (reference sequence). V gave up 5 bases and J gave up 3 bases, with 18 bases separating them. This CDR3 spans 16 amino acids. CDR3 bases: TGTGCCAGCAGCTCCCGGGCAGGGTGGGGAACAGATACGCAGTATTTT. Its translation: CASSSRAGWGTDTQYF.

The chain employs TRBV11-3 and TRBJ2-7; tentative D call: TRBD1 (7 bases). Trimming took off 5 bases at V and 4 bases at J, with 12 bases between the two ends. The CDR3 is made up of 13 amino acids. Looked up from germline, CDR1 is SGHNT and CDR2 is YENEEA. As DNA, the CDR3 is TGTGCCAGCAGCGTACAGGGGACTTACGAGCAGTACTTC. Its translation: CASSVQGTYEQYF.

The chain uses TRBV27 and TRBJ2-2; no definite D call. The CDR3 runs 15 residues. Germline V gene data show CDR1 as MNHEY and CDR2 as SMNVEV (reference sequence). V was cut by 3 bases and J by 4 bases, with 12 bases left in between. The CDR3 loop is CASSFSVVGTGELFF. The CDR3 nucleotides read TGTGCCAGCAGTTTTTCGGTAGTAGGCACCGGGGAGCTGTTTTTT.

This chain uses TRBV19 with TRBJ2-2; D is undetermined. Germline V gene sequence: CDR1 LNHDA, CDR2 SQIVND (reference sequence). Trimming took off 3 bases at V and 4 bases at J, with 9 bases between the two ends. The length of the CDR3 is 14 residues. The CDR3 loop reads CASSIAGLTGELFF. The CDR3 nucleotides read TGTGCCAGTAGTATCGCCGGGCTCACCGGGGAGCTGTTTTTT.

V is TRBV25-1 and J is TRBJ1-4; possible D gene TRBD1, 5 bases. Trimming removed 4 bases at V and 2 bases at J, with 20 bases between. The CDR3 spans 18 residues. Germline V gene data show CDR1 as MGHDK and CDR2 as SYGVNS. The CDR3, as DNA: TGTGCCAGCAGTGGAGGGGTAGGTCTCCCCTCCACTAATGAAAAACTGTTTTTT. It encodes CASSGGVGLPSTNEKLFF. Supplemented by reference TRBV25-1 and TRBJ1-4, the full variable domain reads EADIYQTPRYLVIGTGKKITLECSQTMGHDKMYWYQQDPGMELHLIHYSYGVNSTEKGDLSSESTVSRIRTEHFPLTLESARPSHTSQYLCASSGGVGLPSTNEKLFFGSGTQLSVL.

This clone was seen only once. V and J are TRBV2 and TRBJ2-3, with D unclear. Germline V CDR1 and CDR2: SNHLY, FYNNEI. This CDR3 is 10 amino acids long. Between the trimmed V and J ends, which lost 6 bases and 6 bases, there was a span of 4 bases. DNA of the CDR3: TGTGCCAGCAGATGGGATACGCAGTATTTT. This encodes CASRWDTQYF.

The chain employs TRBV18 and TRBJ2-3; D call uncertain. The CDR3 is 13 residues long. The germline V and J ends were trimmed by 6 bases and 4 bases, with 11 bases remaining between them. Germline-derived CDR1 and CDR2 are KGHSH and LQKENI. CDR3 in amino acids: CASSLTKSDTQYF. CDR3 in DNA: TGTGCCAGCTCTCTTACCAAATCAGATACGCAGTATTTT.

This chain connects TRBV19 to TRBJ1-1; D gene uncertain. The V end lost 6 bases, the J end lost 4 bases, and 6 bases lay between the germline ends. The CDR3 has 11 residues. Germline values: CDR1 LNHDA, CDR2 SQIVND (reference sequence). Here the CDR3 reads CASRIPTEAFF. CDR3 DNA: TGTGCCAGTAGAATCCCCACTGAAGCTTTCTTT.

On this clone itself: This CDR3 is also generated by other DNA sequences in the sample. The rearrangement uses TRBV11-2 and TRBJ1-1; D gene ambiguous. The CDR3 extends over 13 amino acids. The germline V gene encodes CDR1 SGHAT and CDR2 FQNNGV. V was shortened by 1 base and J by 1 base, with 4 bases between the two germline ends. The CDR3 DNA sequence: TGTGCCAGCAGCTTAGCTGGGAACACTGAAGCTTTCTTT. It encodes CASSLAGNTEAFF. The whole variable domain, remainder taken from reference TRBV11-2 and TRBJ1-1, is EAGVAQSPRYKIIEKRQSVAFWCNPISGHATLYWYQQILGQGPKLLIQFQNNGVVDDSQLPKDRFSAERLKGVDSTLKIQPAKLEDSAVYLCASSLAGNTEAFFGQGTRLTVV.

This chain joins TRBV4-3 and TRBJ2-2; 7 bases are a match to TRBD2. Germline loops: CDR1 LGHNA, CDR2 YSLEER. The CDR3 is 18 amino acids. V was clipped by 0 bases and J by 7 bases; unmatched bases: 14. The CDR3 DNA sequence: TGCGCCAGCAGCCAAGATACTAGCGCCCCGAGTGTAGGCGGGGAGCTGTTTTTT. Its translation: CASSQDTSAPSVGGELFF.

This chain links TRBV7-2 with TRBJ1-4; D is perhaps TRBD1 (5 bases). V lost 6 bases, J lost 8 bases, and 19 bases lay in between. The germline V gene encodes CDR1 SGHTA and CDR2 FQGNSA. The CDR3 consists of 15 residues. In nucleotides, the CDR3 is TGTGCCAGCAGTCAGAGGGGAGGGCGGGTAGAAAAACTGTTTTTT. Amino acids: CASSQRGGRVEKLFF.

V gene TRBV18 combines with J gene TRBJ2-3, with TRBD2 identical over 12 bases. Unmatched junction bases numbered 10, after V lost 0 bases and J lost 3 bases. Germline CDR1 reads KGHSH; CDR2 reads LQKENI. The CDR3 has 19 amino acids. The CDR3 loop is CASSPPSSSGRARTDTQYF. The CDR3, as DNA: TGTGCCAGCTCACCACCGAGTTCTAGCGGGAGGGCCAGAACAGATACGCAGTATTTT.

The chain is built from TRBV4-3 and TRBJ1-4, with a weak D call TRBD1 (5 bases). Germline lookup yields CDR1 LGHNA and CDR2 YSLEER. V was shortened by 1 base and J by 8 bases, with 14 bases between the two germline ends. This CDR3 spans 15 amino acids. CDR3 region: CASSQAGHKGEKLFF. CDR3 bases: TGCGCCAGCAGCCAAGCAGGTCATAAGGGGGAAAAACTGTTTTTT.